Below, one TCR beta chain is given with its context. This CDR3 is built from 13 residues. Trimming removed 4 bases at V and 7 bases at J, with 12 bases between. The germline V gene encodes CDR1 SGHNT and CDR2 YYREEE (reference sequence). The source of the sample is a study of blood T cell repertoires in COVID-19. Study background: Nucleic acid was either cDNA or gDNA, and it came from T cells, B-cell-depleted T cells, or PBMCs.

Clones were sequenced by immunoSEQ multiplex PCR, and TCRdb holds only the in-frame ones, with some missing. Among roughly 380,000 clones listed, roughly 77% were seen once. The sequence was collected from a human donor with acute or convalescent COVID-19. The donor label of this sample is uncertain. V gene TRBV5-4 combines with J gene TRBJ2-1; D is ambiguous. Sequencing used peripheral blood. The CDR3: CASSPERRNEQFF. CDR3 nucleotides: TGTGCCAGCAGCCCAGAACGGAGAAATGAGCAGTTCTTC.